The 23 T cell receptor beta chains presented below share a single source sample, sequenced in a study of T cells in Graves' hyperthyroidism and ophthalmopathy (dated by TCRdb to about 2019). The protocol used for the library was multiplex PCR. Sequencing was performed on an Illumina HiSeq 2000. The TCR beta CDR3 regions were amplified from the RNA transcripts. The TCR CDR3 was subjected to a first round of RT-PCR using the HTBI primer set and the Qiagen OneStep RT-PCR kit. TCRdb reworked the public reads: Q25 trimming with fastp, MiXCR clone assembly, productive beta chains retained. CDR3 protein duplicates are merged, each entry listing the most common genes and DNA. The sample table shows hundreds of thousands of distinct CDR3 sequences, and around 39% are seen once. The ten largest account for around 9.3% of the sample. Material: blood. Every receptor here comes from a man in his late teens or twenties with Graves' hyperthyroidism.

This clonotype was counted once. This clone may be a read error of a much larger clone one base away. The rearrangement uses TRBV7-2 and TRBJ2-7, with TRBD2 matching 8 bases. J was trimmed by 5 bases and V by 5 bases; bases with no gene match: 8. The CDR3 covers 14 residues. The germline V gene has CDR1 SGHTA and CDR2 FQGNSA. CDR3 sequence (DNA): TGTGCCAGCAGCACGGGACTAGAGGGGGACGAGCAGTACTTC. Protein: CASSTGLEGDEQYF.

The chain joins TRBV5-1 to TRBJ2-5; no reliable D call. V was cut by 5 bases and J by 5 bases, with 16 bases left in between. The V gene's germline CDR1 is SGHRS and CDR2 YFSETQ. This CDR3 contains 14 residues. CDR3 in DNA: TGCGCCAGCAGTTCTCGACCCAAATCGGAGACCCAGTACTTC. Its protein is CASSSRPKSETQYF.

Remarks on this clonotype: A much larger clone differs by one base, so this may be a read error. The genes are TRBV10-3 and TRBJ2-7, with 7 bases aligning to TRBD2. Trimming at V came to 6 bases and at J to 2 bases, leaving 7 bases not matched to a gene. This CDR3 spans 14 amino acids. Per germline, CDR1 ENHRY and CDR2 SYGVKD. The CDR3 DNA reads TGTGCCATCAGGGGGGGGAGGGACGCCTACGAGCAGTACTTC. The encoded protein is CAIRGGRDAYEQYF.

This clonotype occurred many times. J is TRBJ1-3 and V is TRBV2; 9 nucleotides align to TRBD1. CDR3 length: 13 residues. The junction had 4 bases not matched to a gene; V was cut back by 9 bases and J by 4 bases. The germline V gene has CDR1 SNHLY and CDR2 FYNNEI. The CDR3 loop reads CASTGGVGNTIYF. For the CDR3, the DNA is TGTGCCAGTACAGGGGGCGTCGGAAACACCATATATTTT.

This chain joins TRBV5-1 and TRBJ2-2, with 8 bases matching TRBD2. The germline V gene has CDR1 SGHRS and CDR2 YFSETQ. This CDR3 spans 17 amino acids. Trimming removed 4 bases from V and 6 bases from J; junction bases left unmatched: 14. This CDR3 is CASSPSVSGRGSGELFF. The CDR3, as DNA: TGCGCCAGCAGCCCTTCCGTAAGCGGGAGAGGGTCCGGGGAGCTGTTTTTT.

The rearrangement links TRBV14 to TRBJ2-5; 9 positions agree with TRBD1. Germline CDR1 reads SGHDN; CDR2 reads FVKESK. The CDR3 runs 16 residues. After removal of 5 bases from V and 5 bases from J, the junction contained 12 bases not matched to a gene. This CDR3 is CASSKSRDRVRETQYF. DNA of the CDR3: TGTGCCAGCAGCAAATCCCGGGACAGGGTTAGGGAGACCCAGTACTTC.

The rearrangement links TRBV20-1 to TRBJ2-2; TRBD2 might be the D (6 bases). CDR1 is DFQATT and CDR2 is SNEGSKA in the germline V gene (reference sequence). The CDR3 has 14 residues. V was cut by 5 bases and J by 6 bases, with 16 bases left in between. The CDR3 region has the DNA TGCAGTGCTGTACATCTAGGAGGGGCCGGGGAGCTGTTTTTT. Protein product: CSAVHLGGAGELFF.

This clonotype was counted at least ten times. The chain uses TRBV7-9 and TRBJ2-7; D is uncertain. There are 14 residues in the CDR3. Germline V gene lookup returns CDR1 SEHNR and CDR2 FQNEAQ (reference sequence). The V end was cut by 1 base, the J end by 5 bases, with 12 bases between. DNA for the CDR3: TGTGCCAGCAGCTTAGAAATAGGGATGGACGAGCAGTACTTC. The encoded protein is CASSLEIGMDEQYF.

The chain recombines TRBV29-1 with TRBJ2-5, with D maybe TRBD2 (7 bases). CDR1 and CDR2 from the germline V gene are SQVTM and ANQGSEA. CDR3 length: 12 residues. With 8 bases removed from V and 4 bases from J, the gap between germline ends came to 14 bases. CDR3 DNA: TGCAGCTTAGTGGGAGGGGGAGAGACCCAGTACTTC. Translated: CSLVGGGETQYF.

CDR3 loop: CASSPRQGRNYEQYF. The CDR3 DNA reads as TGTGCCAGCAGTCCCCGACAGGGTCGAAACTACGAGCAGTACTTC. The chain recombines TRBV25-1 with TRBJ2-7, with 7 bases lining up with TRBD1. V was clipped by 5 bases and J by 3 bases; unmatched bases: 10. This CDR3 contains 15 residues. CDR1 and CDR2 (germline): MGHDK, SYGVNS.

The table lists this clonotype with many counts. This chain joins TRBV7-3 and TRBJ1-4; a possible D gene is TRBD1 (6 bases). This CDR3 has 16 amino acids. V was pared by 1 base and J by 7 bases, with 16 bases between. Germline lookup yields CDR1 SGHTA and CDR2 FQGTGA. CDR3 nucleotide sequence: TGTGCCAGCAGCTTAAGGAAGGCAGGGACACTTGAAAAACTGTTTTTT. Its translation is CASSLRKAGTLEKLFF. Combining the CDR3 with reference TRBV7-3 and TRBJ1-4 gives the whole variable domain GAGVSQTPSNKVTEKGKYVELRCDPISGHTALYWYRQSLGQGPEFLIYFQGTGAADDSGLPNDRFFAVRPEGSVSTLKIQRTERGDSAVYLCASSLRKAGTLEKLFFGSGTQLSVL.

This clonotype has ten or more counts. The J gene is TRBJ1-5, the V gene TRBV6-5; D unresolved. CDR1 is MNHEY and CDR2 is SVGAGI in the germline V gene. The CDR3 runs 13 residues. The V end was cut by 11 bases, the J end by 2 bases, with 13 bases between. The DNA of the CDR3 is TGTGCCGCCGCCAGTGGGGGCAATCAGCCCCAGCATTTT. The encoded protein is CAAASGGNQPQHF.

This clonotype was recorded many times. CDR3 sequence reads: CASSSSGFSNQPQHF. The DNA of the CDR3 is TGTGCCAGCAGCTCCTCAGGGTTTAGCAATCAGCCCCAGCATTTT. The rearrangement links TRBV9 to TRBJ1-5, with D possibly matching TRBD1 (5 bases). Germline-derived CDR1 and CDR2 are SGDLS and YYNGEE. The V end was cut by 4 bases, the J end by 0 bases, with 11 bases between. The CDR3 covers 15 residues.

This chain connects TRBV27 to TRBJ1-2, with D possibly matching TRBD1 (5 bases). The germline CDR1 and CDR2 sequences are MNHEY and SMNVEV (reference sequence). V shed 6 bases and J shed 2 bases, with 16 bases lying between them. This CDR3 is 15 amino acids long. DNA for the CDR3: TGTGCCAGCAGCAGAATCGGGACGGGGAACTATGGCTACACCTTC. Its translation: CASSRIGTGNYGYTF.

The gene calls are TRBV7-2 and TRBJ2-2, with D possibly being TRBD2 (6 bases). The CDR3 is made up of 17 amino acids. Between the trimmed V and J ends, which lost 1 base and 3 bases, there was a span of 15 bases. Germline V CDR1 and CDR2: SGHTA, FQGNSA. DNA for the CDR3: TGTGCCAGCAGCTTAGAACTCGGGGGTCCCTACACCGGGGAGCTGTTTTTT. This sequence encodes CASSLELGGPYTGELFF.

The rearrangement joins TRBV5-1 to TRBJ1-5; tentatively, D is TRBD1 (5 bases). Germline V gives CDR1 SGHRS, CDR2 YFSETQ. V lost 4 bases and J 0 bases, leaving 23 bases between the germline ends. The CDR3 consists of 19 residues. CDR3 region: CASSHPPGREKYSNQPQHF. CDR3 nucleotides: TGCGCCAGCAGCCACCCCCCGGGACGGGAGAAATATAGCAATCAGCCCCAGCATTTT.

This clonotype came up many times. This rearrangement joins TRBV7-6 to TRBJ2-5, with D possibly TRBD1 on 5 matching bases. This CDR3 is 15 amino acids long. The V end was cut by 7 bases, the J end by 4 bases, with 19 bases between. In germline, CDR1 is SGHVS, CDR2 FNYEAQ. DNA for the CDR3: TGTGCCAGCACCACGACCCCCCTGGGGCGAGAGACCCAGTACTTC. Its protein is CASTTTPLGRETQYF.

The rearrangement joins TRBV7-2 to TRBJ1-4; 12 nucleotides agree with TRBD1. The trim removed 3 bases at V and 8 bases at J, leaving 7 bases unmatched. The CDR3 totals 16 residues. CDR1 is SGHTA and CDR2 is FQGNSA in the germline V gene. CDR3 residues: CASSFAGTGGAEKLFF. In DNA, the CDR3 is TGTGCCAGCAGCTTCGCCGGGACAGGGGGCGCGGAAAAACTGTTTTTT.

V usage is TRBV15 and J usage is TRBJ1-6, with 7 bases matching TRBD1. Germline V gene sequence: CDR1 LNHNV, CDR2 YYDKDF (reference sequence). Trimming cost V 3 bases and J 6 bases; bases outside gene matches: 5. The CDR3 is 15 amino acids. CDR3 residues: CATSRDRQGNSPLHF. Written as DNA, the CDR3 is TGTGCCACCAGCAGGGACCGACAGGGTAATTCACCCCTCCACTTT.

Concerning this clonotype itself: A read error may account for a junction end that differs from germline. This chain links TRBV19 with TRBJ2-6; 7 nucleotides line up with TRBD1. This CDR3 is built from 17 residues. Germline V CDR1 and CDR2: LNHDA, SQIVND (reference sequence). The CDR3 coding sequence is TGTGCCAGTAGTATTCCGGGACAGCCGGCCGGGGACAACGTCCTGACTTTC. Its translation is CASSIPGQPAGDNVLTF.

This clonotype was counted between two and nine times. The genes are TRBV7-3 and TRBJ2-2; TRBD2 matches at 7 bases. The V and J ends lost 4 bases and 0 bases, in that order; junction bases with no gene match: 11. The CDR3 has 18 amino acids. The germline V gene has CDR1 SGHTA and CDR2 FQGTGA. DNA for the CDR3: TGTGCCAGCAGCTGGTTGGGGAGCGGGAATCCGAACACCGGGGAGCTGTTTTTT. Its translation: CASSWLGSGNPNTGELFF.

The CDR3 DNA reads TGTGCCAGTAGTATTGGTCCGGTGTGGGACACTGAAGCTTTCTTT. Translated, it gives CASSIGPVWDTEAFF. This chain uses TRBV19 with TRBJ1-1; D is undetermined. The V end lost 3 bases, the J end lost 3 bases, and 14 bases lay between the germline ends. The CDR3 is 15 amino acids. Germline V CDR1 and CDR2: LNHDA, SQIVND (reference sequence).

In this sample, this clonotype turned up once. A much larger clone lies one base from this, so it may be a read error. The chain joins TRBV7-3 to TRBJ2-5; TRBD1 might be the D (6 bases). CDR1 and CDR2 from the germline V gene are SGHTA and FQGTGA. The CDR3 runs to 15 residues. V lost 5 bases and J lost 7, with 20 bases in between. CDR3 nucleotide sequence: TGTGCCAGCAGCCCCGGGGCAGGGGAACAGGGGACCCAGTACTTC. Its translation is CASSPGAGEQGTQYF. The variable domain in full, with the rest retrieved from reference TRBV7-3 and TRBJ2-5, is GAGVSQTPSNKVTEKGKYVELRCDPISGHTALYWYRQSLGQGPEFLIYFQGTGAADDSGLPNDRFFAVRPEGSVSTLKIQRTERGDSAVYLCASSPGAGEQGTQYFGPGTRLLVL.